Listed here are 19 T cell receptor beta chains from one sample, sequenced in a study of CD8 T cells in ankylosing spondylitis. Study observations and caveats: One TCR beta motif, made up of eight highly homologous variants, appeared characteristic of ankylosing spondylitis blood.

These receptors' targets are unknown. TCRdb re-analysed the 5' RACE reads in MiXCR, keeping a single row per CDR3 protein. The table includes about 440,000 distinct CDR3 sequences, approximately 17% detected once. The sample consisted of blood, either unsorted or a sorted T cell fraction (not recorded which). The origin of the receptors is a male donor with ankylosing spondylitis.

V gene TRBV12-3 or TRBV12-4 combines with J gene TRBJ2-7; D call uncertain. This CDR3 is 13 amino acids long. Trimming removed 2 bases at V and 2 bases at J, with 7 bases between. The CDR3 is CASSLRPPYEQYF. The CDR3 DNA follows: TGTGCCAGCAGTTTACGACCGCCCTACGAGCAGTACTTC.

This clonotype occurred a few times. Here the CDR3 reads CASRTGGSSYEQYF. In DNA form, the CDR3 reads TGTGCCAGCAGGACAGGGGGTAGCTCCTACGAGCAGTACTTC. The chain joins TRBV12-3 or TRBV12-4 to TRBJ2-7; 9 bases agree with TRBD1. Trimming cost V 6 bases and J 0 bases; bases outside gene matches: 3. The CDR3 contains 14 residues.

Ten or more counts support this clonotype. The chain combines TRBV4-1 with TRBJ1-2; D is possibly TRBD1 (5 bases). The CDR3 length is 16 residues. The germline CDR1 and CDR2 sequences are MGHRA and YSYEKL. The V and J ends lost 3 bases and 8 bases respectively, with 22 bases between them. CDR3 region: CASSHPGGQAAFGYTF. Written as DNA, the CDR3 is TGCGCCAGCAGCCACCCGGGGGGTCAAGCGGCCTTCGGCTACACCTTC.

This clonotype has more than one count but fewer than ten. The J gene is TRBJ2-1, the V gene TRBV20-1, with 15 nucleotides matching TRBD2. Germline CDR1 reads DFQATT; CDR2 reads SNEGSKA (reference sequence). The CDR3 is made up of 16 amino acids. V lost 6 bases, J lost 5 bases, and 8 bases stayed unmatched. The CDR3 bases are TGCAGTGCGGCCGGGACTAGCGGGAGGACTAACAATGAGCAGTTCTTC. The encoded protein is CSAAGTSGRTNNEQFF.

Only a few counts were recorded for this clonotype. V and J are TRBV7-9 and TRBJ2-2, with D possibly TRBD1 on 6 matching bases. The CDR3 is 14 residues long. The germline V gene encodes CDR1 SEHNR and CDR2 FQNEAQ (reference sequence). V lost 1 base to trimming and J lost 6 bases, with 9 bases between them. CDR3 region: CASSLDRDAGELFF. CDR3 in DNA: TGTGCCAGCAGCTTAGACAGGGACGCCGGGGAGCTGTTTTTT.

This clonotype was seen a few times. V is TRBV2 and J is TRBJ2-1; tentative D call: TRBD2 (6 bases). Trimming stripped 5 bases from V and 13 bases from J, with 15 bases between. The CDR3 extends over 12 amino acids. Germline CDR1 reads SNHLY; CDR2 reads FYNNEI. The DNA of the CDR3 is TGTGCCAGCAGTCCTACTAGCAATGGACAGTTCTTC. Translating it yields CASSPTSNGQFF.

This clonotype was seen more than once but under ten times. The rearrangement uses TRBV6-2 or TRBV6-3 and TRBJ1-1; D call uncertain. The CDR3 runs 14 residues. Germline V gene data show CDR1 as MNHEY and CDR2 as SVGEGT. Trimming pared 8 bases from V and 0 bases from J, leaving 13 bases between. CDR3 protein: CASRKEMMNTEAFF. CDR3 DNA: TGTGCCAGCCGTAAGGAAATGATGAACACTGAAGCTTTCTTT.

The genes are TRBV2 and TRBJ1-6; D is perhaps TRBD1 (5 bases). The germline gives CDR1 SNHLY, CDR2 FYNNEI. Trimming removed 6 bases at V and 7 bases at J, with 19 bases between. The CDR3 totals 16 residues. The DNA of the CDR3 is TGTGCCAGCAGCCCCGGCGCCGGGGGAGGGAATTCACCCCTCCACTTT. Protein product: CASSPGAGGGNSPLHF.

The rearrangement uses TRBV20-1 and TRBJ2-3; D is uncertain. V was cut by 3 bases and J by 0 bases, with 10 bases left in between. CDR3 size: 14 residues. Germline CDR1 and CDR2: DFQATT and SNEGSKA (reference sequence). CDR3 sequence reads: CSARILRSTDTQYF. The CDR3 DNA reads TGCAGTGCTAGGATTCTTCGGAGCACAGATACGCAGTATTTT.

In its sample, this clonotype was seen a few times. The chain links TRBV4-1 to TRBJ2-5; D ambiguous. CDR1 is MGHRA, CDR2 YSYEKL, per germline. Trimming took off 2 bases at V and 4 bases at J, with 11 bases between the two ends. The CDR3 has 14 residues. The DNA of the CDR3 is TGCGCCAGCAGCCAACCTGGGTGGTCAGAGACCCAGTACTTC. Translated: CASSQPGWSETQYF.

The V call is TRBV6-1, the J call TRBJ2-3; 7 bases agree with TRBD2. The germline V gene encodes CDR1 MNHNS and CDR2 SASEGT. V gave up 8 bases and J gave up 4 bases; unmatched junction bases: 12. The CDR3 is made up of 15 amino acids. The CDR3 sequence: CASGSSGALADTQYF. Here the CDR3 DNA reads TGTGCCAGCGGCTCTAGCGGAGCCCTTGCAGATACGCAGTATTTT.

This chain connects TRBV2 to TRBJ2-4, with D maybe TRBD1 (6 bases). Germline CDR1 is SNHLY and CDR2 is FYNNEI. This CDR3 has 15 residues. Trimming stripped 4 bases from V and 0 bases from J, with 10 bases between. The CDR3 reads CASSAQGGAKNIQYF. DNA of the CDR3: TGTGCCAGCAGTGCCCAAGGGGGAGCCAAAAACATTCAGTACTTC.

This clonotype has more than one count but fewer than ten. J is TRBJ1-1 and V is TRBV11-2; D unclear. V shed 3 bases and J shed 1 base, with 9 bases lying between them. The CDR3 has 14 residues. CDR1 and CDR2 (germline): SGHAT, FQNNGV. The CDR3 region is CASSFEAENTEAFF. Here the CDR3 DNA reads TGTGCCAGCAGCTTTGAAGCGGAGAACACTGAAGCTTTCTTT.

This clonotype was seen a few times. The chain uses TRBV4-1 and TRBJ2-1; 16 nucleotides match TRBD2. The CDR3 sequence is 18 residues long. With V trimmed by 4 bases and J by 0 bases, 3 bases remained unmatched. Per the germline V gene, CDR1 is MGHRA and CDR2 is YSYEKL. The CDR3 DNA is TGCGCCAGCAGCCTGGGACTAGCGGGAGGGAGCTCCTACAATGAGCAGTTCTTC. This codes for CASSLGLAGGSSYNEQFF.

The chain uses TRBV7-2 and TRBJ2-1, with D possibly TRBD2 on 5 matching bases. This CDR3 has 16 residues. Trimming stripped 5 bases from V and 4 bases from J, with 18 bases between. Germline CDR1 is SGHTA and CDR2 is FQGNSA. The CDR3 sequence: CASSPRAAEIYNEQFF. CDR3 bases: TGTGCCAGCAGCCCGAGGGCGGCGGAGATATACAATGAGCAGTTCTTC.

This rearrangement joins TRBV10-2 to TRBJ1-4; D remains unclear. The CDR3 covers 15 residues. Trimming shortened V by 3 bases and J by 3 bases, and 11 bases separated the two germline ends. From germline, CDR1 is WSHSY and CDR2 SAAADI. The CDR3 DNA reads TGCGCCAGCAGTGAACTTATGGGGTCTAATGAAAAACTGTTTTTT. Translated, it gives CASSELMGSNEKLFF.

This clonotype was seen a few times. The V gene is TRBV6-5, the J gene TRBJ2-1; weak D call: TRBD2 (5 bases). Germline CDR1 is MNHEY and CDR2 is SVGAGI. CDR3 length equals 17 residues. V was cut by 0 bases and J by 8 bases, with 20 bases left in between. The chain's CDR3 is CASSYSRVTANNDEQFF. CDR3 DNA: TGTGCCAGCAGTTACTCGAGGGTAACGGCTAACAATGATGAGCAGTTCTTC.

This clonotype was found a few times. The chain is built from TRBV7-8 and TRBJ2-5; D is ambiguous. The CDR3 runs to 17 residues. Trimming left V 0 bases short and J 4 bases short, with 18 bases between. From germline, CDR1 is SGHVS and CDR2 FQNEAQ. CDR3 sequence (DNA): TGTGCCAGCAGCTTAGCGGGATCTAGGGCCAAACGAGAGACCCAGTACTTC. Its protein product is CASSLAGSRAKRETQYF.

V and J are TRBV6-2 or TRBV6-3 and TRBJ1-2; D unclear. Germline values: CDR1 MNHEY, CDR2 SVGEGT. The CDR3 consists of 14 residues. Deletions cut 5 bases from V and 0 bases from J, with 10 bases between. CDR3 loop: CASSRNFANYGYTF. CDR3 coding DNA: TGTGCCAGCAGTAGGAATTTCGCTAACTATGGCTACACCTTC.